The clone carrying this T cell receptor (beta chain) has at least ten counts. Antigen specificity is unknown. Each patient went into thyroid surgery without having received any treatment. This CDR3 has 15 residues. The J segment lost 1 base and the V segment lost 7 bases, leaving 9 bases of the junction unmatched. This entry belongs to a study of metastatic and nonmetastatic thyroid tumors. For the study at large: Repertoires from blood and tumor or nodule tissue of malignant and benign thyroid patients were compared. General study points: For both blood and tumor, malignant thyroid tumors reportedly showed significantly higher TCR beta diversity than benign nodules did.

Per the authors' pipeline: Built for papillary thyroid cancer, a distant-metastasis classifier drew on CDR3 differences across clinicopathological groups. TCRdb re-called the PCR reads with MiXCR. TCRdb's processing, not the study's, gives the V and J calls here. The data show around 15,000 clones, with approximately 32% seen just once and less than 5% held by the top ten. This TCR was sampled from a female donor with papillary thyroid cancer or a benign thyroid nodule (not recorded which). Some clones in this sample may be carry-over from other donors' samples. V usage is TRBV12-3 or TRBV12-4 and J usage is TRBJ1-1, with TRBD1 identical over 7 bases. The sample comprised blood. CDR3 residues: CASIASHRGNTEAFF. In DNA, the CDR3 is TGTGCCAGCATCGCTTCCCACAGGGGGAACACTGAAGCTTTCTTT.